These 17 T cell receptor beta chains were sequenced from one sample in a study of cytomegalovirus exposure and HLA in healthy donors. With 60 Vbeta and 13 Jbeta primers, the PCR was carried out. Assay used: immunoSEQ multiplex PCR; TCRdb lists only in-frame clones, some missing. The sample has roughly 100,000 clones, roughly 70% seen once. Sample: PBMCs. Receptors originate from a woman in her forties or fifties in good health and CMV-seronegative.

Regarding this clone: The same CDR3 is also encoded by other DNA sequences in this sample. This chain uses TRBV7-8 with TRBJ1-1; D is unclear. The CDR3 runs 13 residues. CDR1 SGHVS and CDR2 FQNEAQ come from the germline V gene. Between the trimmed V and J ends, which lost 2 bases and 0 bases, there was a span of 4 bases. This CDR3 is CASSLSLNTEAFF. CDR3 nucleotides: TGTGCCAGCAGCTTATCTTTGAACACTGAAGCTTTCTTT.

CDR3 bases: TGCGCCAGCAGTTACTTCGGACCGGGGAGCAGCACAGATACGCAGTATTTT. It yields the protein CASSYFGPGSSTDTQYF. The chain carries TRBV5-1 and TRBJ2-3, with D tentatively TRBD2 (5 bases). Trimming took off 5 bases at V and 0 bases at J, with 19 bases between the two ends. Germline CDR1 and CDR2: SGHRS and YFSETQ. This CDR3 has 17 amino acids. Variable domain in full (rest from reference TRBV5-1 and TRBJ2-3): KAGVTQTPRYLIKTRGQQVTLSCSPISGHRSVSWYQQTPGQGLQFLFEYFSETQRNKGNFPGRFSGRQFSNSRSEMNVSTLELGDSALYLCASSYFGPGSSTDTQYFGPGTRLTVL.

This clone was counted only a few times. CDR3 bases: TGCGCCAGCAGCTTGTCTAGCGGGGGCCCTGATACGCAGTATTTT. Translated: CASSLSSGGPDTQYF. The chain employs TRBV5-1 and TRBJ2-3, with TRBD2 matching over 10 bases. This CDR3 is 15 amino acids long. Germline V gene sequence: CDR1 SGHRS, CDR2 YFSETQ. After removal of 1 base from V and 6 bases from J, the junction contained 5 bases not matched to a gene.

The gene calls are TRBV27 and TRBJ1-1; D gene unclear. Germline CDR1 is MNHEY and CDR2 is SMNVEV (reference sequence). V gave up 5 bases and J gave up 3 bases, with 10 bases separating them. This CDR3 region has 13 residues. CDR3 sequence reads: CASSPSFYTEAFF. CDR3 DNA sequence: TGTGCCAGCAGTCCCTCTTTTTACACTGAAGCTTTCTTT.

The CDR3 here is CASSLALSGQRGVQETQYF. CDR3 nucleotides: TGTGCCAGCAGCTTAGCCCTGAGTGGACAGCGCGGCGTCCAAGAGACCCAGTACTTC. The gene calls are TRBV11-3 and TRBJ2-5; D is perhaps TRBD1 (6 bases). This CDR3 has 19 amino acids. Trimming cost V 1 base and J 1 base, with 22 bases left between them. Germline CDR1 reads SGHNT; CDR2 reads YENEEA.

This chain uses TRBV6-1 with TRBJ2-5, with D maybe TRBD1 (5 bases). Per germline, CDR1 MNHNS and CDR2 SASEGT. Between the trimmed V and J ends, which lost 2 bases and 5 bases, there was a span of 15 bases. CDR3 length: 15 amino acids. CDR3 amino acids: CASSEILTVSETQYF. The DNA for the CDR3 is TGTGCCAGCAGTGAAATTCTGACAGTCTCGGAGACCCAGTACTTC.

The chain has TRBV5-1 and TRBJ1-3; TRBD1 aligns across 10 bases. Germline CDR1 is SGHRS and CDR2 is YFSETQ. J was trimmed by 1 base and V by 1 base; bases with no gene match: 5. This CDR3 spans 17 amino acids. CDR3 in amino acids: CASSLTGTGASGNTIYF. As DNA, the CDR3 is TGCGCCAGCAGCTTGACCGGGACAGGGGCATCTGGAAACACCATATATTTT.

The chain uses TRBV2 and TRBJ1-2; 9 nucleotides agree with TRBD1. The CDR3 has 14 amino acids. CDR1 and CDR2 (germline): SNHLY, FYNNEI. The trim removed 6 bases at V and 5 bases at J, leaving 7 bases unmatched. The CDR3 sequence: CASRPDRGSYGYTF. CDR3 sequence (DNA): TGTGCCAGCAGGCCGGACAGGGGCAGTTATGGCTACACCTTC.

The chain employs TRBV4-1 and TRBJ2-7; D might be TRBD2 (5 bases). The CDR3 is made up of 14 amino acids. The ends were cut back, 0 bases at V and 4 bases at J, with 10 bases in the middle. The germline V gene encodes CDR1 MGHRA and CDR2 YSYEKL. The CDR3 sequence: CASSQDREGYEQYF. In DNA form, the CDR3 reads TGCGCCAGCAGCCAAGACAGAGAGGGTTACGAGCAGTACTTC.

V gene TRBV5-1 combines with J gene TRBJ2-3, with 7 bases aligning to TRBD2. The CDR3 spans 16 residues. Germline CDR1 and CDR2: SGHRS and YFSETQ. V was pared by 3 bases and J by 2 bases, with 9 bases of the junction left unmatched. In nucleotides, the CDR3 is TGCGCCAGCAGCTCGGGGGGAGCCATCCCCACAGATACGCAGTATTTT. It translates to CASSSGGAIPTDTQYF.

In its sample, this clone was seen a few times. The chain couples TRBV2 to TRBJ2-5; perhaps TRBD2 as D (7 bases). V was trimmed by 7 bases and J by 3 bases, leaving 12 bases between them. The germline V gene has CDR1 SNHLY and CDR2 FYNNEI. This CDR3 has 13 residues. The CDR3 DNA is TGTGCCAGCAAGGGGGGGACGGAAGAGACCCAGTACTTC. This translates into CASKGGTEETQYF.

This clone has more than one count but fewer than ten. The chain uses TRBV6-5 and TRBJ1-5; D is uncertain. The germline V and J ends were trimmed by 2 bases and 1 base, with 6 bases remaining between them. Germline CDR1 is MNHEY and CDR2 is SVGAGI. There are 14 residues in the CDR3. This CDR3 is CASSYGQSNQPQHF. The CDR3 region has the DNA TGTGCCAGCAGTTACGGGCAAAGCAATCAGCCCCAGCATTTT.

The chain uses TRBV18 and TRBJ2-3, with TRBD2 matching over 8 bases. This CDR3 comprises 15 residues. V lost 3 bases, J lost 4 bases, and 6 bases stayed unmatched. CDR1 is KGHSH, CDR2 LQKENI, per germline. CDR3 sequence: CASSPSGIGADTQYF. DNA of the CDR3: TGTGCCAGCTCACCTAGCGGGATCGGCGCAGATACGCAGTATTTT.

The J gene is TRBJ2-7, the V gene TRBV25-1; D is perhaps TRBD1 (7 bases). Trimming left V 7 bases short and J 5 bases short, with 15 bases between. Germline V gene lookup returns CDR1 MGHDK and CDR2 SYGVNS. The length of the CDR3 is 13 residues. The DNA of the CDR3 is TGTGCCAGCACGGCAGGGGGGATCAACGAGCAGTACTTC. Protein: CASTAGGINEQYF.

There are a few counts of this clone. The chain employs TRBV4-2 and TRBJ2-7, with 8 bases identical to TRBD1. Germline-derived CDR1 and CDR2 are LGHNA and YNFKEQ. This CDR3 has 15 amino acids. V lost 1 base, J lost 3 bases, and 5 bases stayed unmatched. CDR3 sequence: CASSQAGQGNYEQYF. For the CDR3, the DNA is TGTGCCAGCAGCCAAGCAGGACAGGGTAACTACGAGCAGTACTTC.

The chain combines TRBV7-3 with TRBJ2-3, with 9 bases fitting TRBD2. Germline CDR1 is SGHTA and CDR2 is FQGTGA. The CDR3 runs 14 residues. The junction had 9 bases not matched to a gene; V was cut back by 8 bases and J by 6 bases. The CDR3 DNA follows: TGTGCCAGCGGAGCGGGGGGCAGGTGGGATACGCAGTATTTT. This translates into CASGAGGRWDTQYF.

The rearrangement joins TRBV29-1 to TRBJ2-5; weak D call: TRBD1 (6 bases). Trimming took off 4 bases at V and 4 bases at J, with 10 bases between the two ends. CDR1 and CDR2 (germline): SQVTM, ANQGSEA. The length of the CDR3 is 12 residues. The CDR3 nucleotides read TGCAGCGTTGTTGGGGGCCTAGAGACCCAGTACTTC. As protein: CSVVGGLETQYF.